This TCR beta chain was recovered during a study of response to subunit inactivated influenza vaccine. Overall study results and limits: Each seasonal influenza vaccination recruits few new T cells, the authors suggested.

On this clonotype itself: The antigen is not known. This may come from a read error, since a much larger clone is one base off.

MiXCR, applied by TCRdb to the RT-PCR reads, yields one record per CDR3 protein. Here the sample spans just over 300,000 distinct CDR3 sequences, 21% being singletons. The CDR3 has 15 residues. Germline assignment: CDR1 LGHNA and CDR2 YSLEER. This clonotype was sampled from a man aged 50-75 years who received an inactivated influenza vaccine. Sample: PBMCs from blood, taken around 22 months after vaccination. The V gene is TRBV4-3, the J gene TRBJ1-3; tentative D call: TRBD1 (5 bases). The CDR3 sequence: CVNPHLGGAGNTIYF. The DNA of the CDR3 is TGCGTCAACCCACACCTGGGGGGGGCTGGAAACACCATATATTTT.